Described below is a single T cell receptor beta chain sequence and its context. Only a few counts were recorded for this clone. The specificity of this receptor is unknown. Base quality data are lacking; no much larger clone is found one base away. Libraries came from the immunoSEQ multiplex PCR assay. For the multiplex PCR, a mixture combining 60 forward primers for TCR Vbeta segments and 13 reverse primers for TCR Jbeta segments was used. Amplification of the CDR3 region of rearranged TCR beta genes was performed with a multiplex PCR assay on genomic DNA. The Illumina HiSeq System was used to sequence the amplified TCR beta libraries as 87-base-pair reads. The study's own analysis went as follows. A later analysis counted around 72 million unique TCR beta chains across the 700 or so repertoires, and some 12 million of these chains were shared by at least two donors. To remove PCR and sequencing errors, raw reads were error-corrected and collapsed into unique sequences using a nearest-neighbor algorithm that merged closely related sequences. CDR3 sequences were aligned to IMGT reference sequences to assign V, D and J gene segments. For a sequence to be retained, at least a six-nucleotide match to both a V gene segment and a J gene segment was required. Rearrangements were classified as productive when the CDR3 lacked stop codons and remained in frame with V and J, and all other rearrangements were classified as non-productive. CDR3 was defined according to IMGT convention as the region running from the second conserved V-encoded cysteine to the conserved J-encoded phenylalanine. Sequences without an unambiguous match to a single V gene segment were excluded from the earlier analysis of a few hundred of the donors. In an earlier analysis of several hundred of the donors, V segments were called functional above 56.7% productive rearrangements and were called segregating when the between-donor standard deviation exceeded 5%. To diagnose cytomegalovirus status from the catalog of TCR beta chain sequences, a statistical classification framework was built. In a later analysis, V and J genes were assigned by comparing TCR nucleotide sequences against IMGT/GENE-DB human TR gene sequences. A later analysis assigned CDR3 sequences and most-parsimonious VDJ recombination scenarios with the TCRdist pipeline. In a later analysis, each TCR beta chain was defined by its CDR3 amino acid sequence together with its V-gene family, and reads without a unique V-gene family were excluded. A later analysis removed 592 highly shared, low-generation-probability nucleotide sequences to deal with suspected cross-contamination and a sequencing artifact. In a later analysis, a clonal expansion index for each public chain was calculated from normalized within-repertoire ranks of inferred template counts. A later analysis computed generation probabilities with a VDJ recombination model fitted to out-of-frame rearrangements, and checked the results against IGoR. In a later analysis, TCR-TCR, TCR-HLA and TCR-CMV co-occurrence was scored with hypergeometric tests, and a repertoire-size bias correction was applied to TCR pairs. To estimate false discovery rates, a later analysis permuted the HLA or CMV assignments 20 times. A later analysis grouped co-occurring TCRs with DBSCAN, adding TCRdist sequence similarity when clustering within HLA-allele-positive subsets. Repertoires with fewer than 30,000 or more than 120,000 public chains, plus five repertoires with anomalous nucleotide sharing, were excluded from co-occurrence clustering. TCRdb re-hosts the immuneACCESS table, in-frame sequences only. Its copies lack some clones; in the studies checked, an unresolved V gene accounts for under half of them, and the cause for the rest is not known. For V, J and clone size, that table is used; D and trimming come from the DNA. In this sample the table shows under 200,000 clones, about 12% of which occur a single time. The ten top clones hold roughly 7.7% of the sample.

The sample belongs to a study of cytomegalovirus exposure and HLA in healthy donors (dated by TCRdb to the late 2010s). Notes on the research overall: An earlier analysis of 587 of the donors reported more than 250 Gb of sequence data and roughly 110 million unique TCR beta sequences from 150 million to 200 million T cells. Approximately 310 gigabases of sequencing data and 75 million to 85 million unique TCR sequences made up an early release that covered roughly 670 HLA-typed donors. Among the roughly 370 genotyped donors, approximately 81% belonged to the genetic ancestry cluster associated with self-reported Caucasian donors. The study aimed to test whether signatures of past pathogen exposure could be identified by cataloging public T cell receptors. The study profiled the T cell repertoires of under 850 subjects by immunosequencing and related them to cytomegalovirus serostatus. Along with the approximately 700-subject first cohort, a separate validation cohort of 120 different subjects was used. To predict cytomegalovirus infection status, the study combined high-throughput TCR immunosequencing, statistical association of individual TCRs with disease status, and machine learning. In a later analysis, previously published TCR beta repertoires from hundreds of donors were re-analyzed and high-resolution HLA genotyping was added so that TCR occurrence patterns could be studied. In the later analysis, no new phenotypic data were used to find candidate immune exposures; instead, reliance was placed on TCR beta sequences and their occurrence across donors. An earlier analysis of about 620 of the donors applied high-throughput TCR beta sequencing to assess whether each TCR beta V gene segment acted as functional or pseudogenic. Donor age, sex, ethnicity and CMV serostatus were compiled together with the repertoire data. A later genetic analysis took genome-wide SNP genotypes for about 55% of the 666 donors and used that subset as a discovery cohort. Every repertoire in the discovery cohort had been generated on one and the same sequencing platform. HLA typing included class I and class II loci at four-digit resolution. Typing coverage differed by locus: A, B, C, DRB1 and DQB1 were typed in about 620-630 donors, DQA1 in 522, DPA1 in over 600, and DPB1 in just under 490. Several DR-DQ haplotypes were treated as single units for association and clustering because of strong linkage in the cohort. Among about 410 genotyped donors of the cohort, an average of approximately 240,000 unique TCR beta nucleotide sequences was sequenced per donor, of which about 19% were non-productive. General study outcomes and caveats: The sequencing pipeline was judged likely to have produced a cluster of highly shared sequence variants as a technical artifact. This cohort had only TCR beta chains sequenced, and the lack of alpha or paired-chain data limited which features could be detected. Assigning TCR associations to individual alleles was difficult when HLA alleles, especially DR and DQ, strongly co-occurred. Most CMV-associated TCR beta chains appeared to be HLA-restricted in a later analysis, and the HLA associations seemed to be driven largely by CMV exposure. The earlier analysis of approximately 560 of the donors excluded approximately 15 rarely observed V segments, including chromosome 9 orphons, because counts were too low. A later analysis associated some 17,000 TCR beta sequences with specific HLA alleles at a false discovery rate of 0.05. Most TCR sequences were seen in very few donors, while some public TCRs were found in many individuals. In vitro tests confirmed that a few of the cytomegalovirus-associated TCR beta chains recognize cytomegalovirus antigens. In a later analysis, several top co-occurrence clusters were reported to appear linked to parvovirus B19, influenza, CMV and Epstein-Barr virus. Compared with the approximately 670-donor mean, donors in an Asian-associated ancestry cluster had fewer N-insertions in productive TCRs, according to a later genetic analysis. Correlated functional status among segregating V segments might reflect linkage disequilibrium, but an unknown experimental factor could not be ruled out. A further reported finding was that TCR beta sequences accurately predicted the HLA-A and HLA-B alleles for most subjects in the first cohort. Some IMGT-functional V segments, including TRBV6-2 and TRBV6-3, could not be told apart with the 87-base-pair reads, so those segments were excluded. A total of fewer than 200 TCR beta chains were listed by the study as associated with cytomegalovirus. In a later analysis, the rate of TCR association differed among HLA loci, with DRB1 alleles having the most associated TCRs and HLA-C alleles having the fewest. In a later analysis, HLA-associated TCR beta chains were found to be more clonally expanded and to have lower generation probabilities than equally common non-associated chains. Immune exposure information for the cohort was limited to CMV serostatus. An earlier analysis of around 540 of the donors showed that most TCR beta V segments appeared in productive rearrangements either about 87% or about 30% of the time, which broadly matched IMGT annotations. Cytomegalovirus status was reported to be diagnosed by the classifier with high specificity and sensitivity in both the original and validation cohorts. An association between a missense DCLRE1C variant and V-gene and J-gene trimming of TCR beta chains was found in a later genetic analysis and replicated in an independent cohort. According to the authors, the approach could potentially be generalized to other disease states and immunological phenotypes. Because HLA typing was unavailable for some donors at each locus, only the typed subset was used in association tests. Sequencing depth was assumed to be roughly uniform across donors in the presence/absence analyses, though that assumption may not hold.

Sequences SGHDT (CDR1) and YYEEEE (CDR2) are obtained from the germline V gene. Counted from cysteine to phenylalanine, this CDR3 has 14 amino acids. The DNA shown is the 42-base CDR3, in frame from base 1. Trimming removed 0 bases from V and 10 bases from J, leaving 14 bases between the germline ends. The cohort consisted of hundreds of healthy bone marrow donors. At the time of sampling, every cohort member was nominally healthy, though immune exposures that went unrecorded were likely present. The donor was CMV seropositive and belonged to the group of a few hundred seropositive cohort members. Each donor provided a peripheral blood sample, and peripheral blood mononuclear cells were used for TCR beta sequencing. The Qiagen DNeasy Blood Extraction Kit was used to extract genomic DNA from the blood cell samples.

Source material: PBMCs. This chain joins TRBV5-6 to TRBJ2-4; there is no confident call for the D gene. The receptor comes from a man aged 45 to 65 in good health and CMV-seropositive. The base sequence is TGTGCCAGCAGCTTGGTACAGAACCCTGGGATTCAGTACTTC. This translates into CASSLVQNPGIQYF.